The 6 T cell receptor beta chains below were found in one sample sequenced in a study of B cell selection in AIRE deficiency. Sequencing used immunoSEQ multiplex PCR; TCRdb keeps in-frame clones, though not all of them. In the table there are tens of thousands of clones, approximately 91% of which are singletons. Regulatory T cells were sorted as CD4+CD25hiCD127low/negative cells. Sequencing was done on a sample of CD4+CD25+ Tregs sorted from PBMCs. The receptor source for this set is a human donor in good health.

The CDR3 here is CASSLGAGSYTDTQYF. For the CDR3, the DNA is TGTGCCAGCAGCTTAGGGGCAGGGTCCTACACAGATACGCAGTATTTT. The rearrangement links TRBV7-9 to TRBJ2-3; a possible D gene is TRBD1 (5 bases). V shed 1 base and J shed 2 bases, with 13 bases lying between them. Germline V lookup: CDR1 SEHNR, CDR2 FQNEAQ (reference sequence). CDR3 length: 16 amino acids. The whole variable domain, remainder taken from reference TRBV7-9 and TRBJ2-3, is DTGVSQNPRHKITKRGQNVTFRCDPISEHNRLYWYRQTLGQGPEFLTYFQNEAQLEKSRLLSDRFSAERPKGSFSTLEIQRTEQGDSAMYLCASSLGAGSYTDTQYFGPGTRLTVL.

The chain combines TRBV6-5 with TRBJ2-5, with D maybe TRBD1 (6 bases). The germline V and J ends were trimmed by 4 bases and 5 bases, with 11 bases remaining between them. The CDR3 has 13 amino acids. Germline CDR1 MNHEY, CDR2 SVGAGI. The CDR3 reads CASSLNRGETQYF. In DNA form, the CDR3 reads TGTGCCAGCAGTTTGAATAGGGGGGAGACCCAGTACTTC.

The chain recombines TRBV19 with TRBJ2-1; TRBD2 matches 8 bases. The junction had 14 bases not matched to a gene; V was cut back by 6 bases and J by 4 bases. Germline V lookup: CDR1 LNHDA, CDR2 SQIVND (reference sequence). CDR3 length equals 17 residues. The CDR3 region is CASRNLEAGELYNEQFF. For the CDR3, the DNA is TGTGCCAGTAGAAACCTGGAAGCGGGAGAATTGTACAATGAGCAGTTCTTC.

CDR3 sequence reads: CASSWGQGRMETQYF. The CDR3 bases are TGCGCCAGCAGCTGGGGACAGGGCCGCATGGAGACCCAGTACTTC. The V gene is TRBV5-1, the J gene TRBJ2-5; 9 nucleotides agree with TRBD1. CDR1 and CDR2 (germline): SGHRS, YFSETQ. The CDR3 contains 15 residues. The ends lost 3 bases at V and 5 bases at J; junction bases unmatched: 8.

The CDR3 DNA reads as TGTGCCAGCAGCATACAGGGGGTAACTGGAAACACCATATATTTT. This sequence encodes CASSIQGVTGNTIYF. The chain combines TRBV28 with TRBJ1-3; TRBD1 matches 8 bases. The CDR3 consists of 15 residues. With 6 bases clipped from V and 2 bases from J, the junction kept 6 bases outside the gene matches. The germline V gene has CDR1 MDHEN and CDR2 SYDVKM.

The J gene is TRBJ1-2, the V gene TRBV28; D might be TRBD1 (6 bases). V lost 2 bases and J 8 bases, leaving 21 bases between the germline ends. The CDR3 loop spans 16 amino acids. The germline V gene encodes CDR1 MDHEN and CDR2 SYDVKM. The CDR3 sequence is CASSLIPTWGAPGYTF. CDR3 DNA: TGTGCCAGCAGTTTAATCCCCACGTGGGGGGCGCCCGGCTACACCTTC.